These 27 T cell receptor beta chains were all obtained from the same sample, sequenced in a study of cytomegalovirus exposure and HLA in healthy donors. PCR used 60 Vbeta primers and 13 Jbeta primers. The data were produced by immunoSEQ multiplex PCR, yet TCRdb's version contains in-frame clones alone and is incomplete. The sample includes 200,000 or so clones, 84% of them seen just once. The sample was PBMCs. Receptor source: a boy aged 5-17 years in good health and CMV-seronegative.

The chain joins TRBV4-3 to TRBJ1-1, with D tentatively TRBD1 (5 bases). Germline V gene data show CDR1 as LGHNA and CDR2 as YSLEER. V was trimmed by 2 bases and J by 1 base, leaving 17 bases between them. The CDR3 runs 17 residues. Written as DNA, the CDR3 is TGCGCCAGCAGCCAAATCCGACCGGGGGGTCGGAACACTGAAGCTTTCTTT. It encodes CASSQIRPGGRNTEAFF.

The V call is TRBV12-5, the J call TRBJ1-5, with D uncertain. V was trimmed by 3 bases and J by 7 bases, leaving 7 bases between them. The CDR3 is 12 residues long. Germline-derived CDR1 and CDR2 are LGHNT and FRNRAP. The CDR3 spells CASGFPGQPQHF. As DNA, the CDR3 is TGTGCTAGTGGTTTCCCGGGACAGCCCCAGCATTTT.

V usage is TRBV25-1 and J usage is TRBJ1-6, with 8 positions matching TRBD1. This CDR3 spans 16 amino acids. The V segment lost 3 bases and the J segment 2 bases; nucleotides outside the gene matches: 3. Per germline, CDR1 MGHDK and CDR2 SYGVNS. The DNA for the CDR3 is TGTGCCAGCAGTGATGGACAGGGCCCCTATAATTCACCCCTCCACTTT. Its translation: CASSDGQGPYNSPLHF. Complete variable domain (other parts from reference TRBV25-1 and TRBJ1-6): EADIYQTPRYLVIGTGKKITLECSQTMGHDKMYWYQQDPGMELHLIHYSYGVNSTEKGDLSSESTVSRIRTEHFPLTLESARPSHTSQYLCASSDGQGPYNSPLHFGNGTRLTVT.

The DNA of the CDR3 is TGTGCCAGCAGCGGGACAGCAGGTTTCCATTATGGCTACACCTTC. Protein product: CASSGTAGFHYGYTF. The V and J genes are TRBV7-9 and TRBJ1-2; 7 nucleotides match TRBD1. Germline V gene data show CDR1 as SEHNR and CDR2 as FQNEAQ (reference sequence). J lost 5 bases, V lost 5 bases, and 11 bases had no gene match. The CDR3 covers 15 residues.

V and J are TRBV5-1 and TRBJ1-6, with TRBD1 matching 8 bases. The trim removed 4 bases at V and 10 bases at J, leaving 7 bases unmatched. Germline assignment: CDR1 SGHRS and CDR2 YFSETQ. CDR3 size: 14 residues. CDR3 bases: TGCGCCAGCAGCGAGGACAGGGCTAGGTCACCCCTCCACTTT. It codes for CASSEDRARSPLHF.

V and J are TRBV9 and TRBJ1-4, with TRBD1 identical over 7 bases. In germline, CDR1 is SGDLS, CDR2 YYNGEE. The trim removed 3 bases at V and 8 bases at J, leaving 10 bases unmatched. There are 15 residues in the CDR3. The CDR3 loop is CASSAGTVAPEKLFF. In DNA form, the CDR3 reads TGTGCCAGCAGCGCCGGGACAGTTGCACCAGAAAAACTGTTTTTT.

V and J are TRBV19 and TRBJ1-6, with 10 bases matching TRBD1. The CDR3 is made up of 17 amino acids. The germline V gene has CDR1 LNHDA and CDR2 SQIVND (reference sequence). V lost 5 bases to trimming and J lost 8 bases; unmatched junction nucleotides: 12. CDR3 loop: CASSRLPSGTGDSPLHF. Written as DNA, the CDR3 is TGTGCCAGTAGTCGACTCCCGTCCGGGACAGGGGATTCACCCCTCCACTTT.

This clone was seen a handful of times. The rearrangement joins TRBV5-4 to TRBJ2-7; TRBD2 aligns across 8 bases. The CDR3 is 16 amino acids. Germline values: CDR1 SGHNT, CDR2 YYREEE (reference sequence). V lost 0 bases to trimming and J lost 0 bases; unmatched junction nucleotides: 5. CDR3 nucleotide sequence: TGTGCCAGCAGCTTGGCCGGGAGGGGGAGCTCCTACGAGCAGTACTTC. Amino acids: CASSLAGRGSSYEQYF.

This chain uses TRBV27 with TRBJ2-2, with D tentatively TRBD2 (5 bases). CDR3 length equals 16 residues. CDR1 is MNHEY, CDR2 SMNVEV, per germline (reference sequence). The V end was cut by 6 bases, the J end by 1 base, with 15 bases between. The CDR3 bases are TGTGCCAGCAGAGTCTCGTACGGGGTGAACACCGGGGAGCTGTTTTTT. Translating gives CASRVSYGVNTGELFF.

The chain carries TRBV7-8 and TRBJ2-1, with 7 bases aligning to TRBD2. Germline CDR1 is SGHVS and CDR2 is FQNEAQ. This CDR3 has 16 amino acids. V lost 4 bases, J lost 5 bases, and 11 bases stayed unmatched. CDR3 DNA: TGTGCCAGCAGCTACCGGGGAGGGACCTTCGACAATGAGCAGTTCTTC. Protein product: CASSYRGGTFDNEQFF.

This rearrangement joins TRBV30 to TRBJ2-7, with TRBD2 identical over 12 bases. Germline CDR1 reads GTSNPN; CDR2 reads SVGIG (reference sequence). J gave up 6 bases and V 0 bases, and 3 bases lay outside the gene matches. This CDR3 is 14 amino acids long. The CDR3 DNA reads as TGTGCCTGGAGTGTTGGACTAGCGGGGATCGAGCAGTACTTC. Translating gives CAWSVGLAGIEQYF.

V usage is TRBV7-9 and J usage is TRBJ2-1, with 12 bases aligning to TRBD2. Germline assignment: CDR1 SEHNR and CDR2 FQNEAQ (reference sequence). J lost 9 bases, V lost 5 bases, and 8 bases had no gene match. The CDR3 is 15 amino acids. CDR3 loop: CASSRASGRVGEQFF. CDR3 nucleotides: TGTGCCAGCAGCCGGGCTAGCGGGAGGGTCGGTGAGCAGTTCTTC.

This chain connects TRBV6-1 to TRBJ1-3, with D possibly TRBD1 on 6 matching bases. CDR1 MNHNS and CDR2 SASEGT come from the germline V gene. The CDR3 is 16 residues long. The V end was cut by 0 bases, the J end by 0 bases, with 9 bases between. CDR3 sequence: CASSEADRISGNTIYF. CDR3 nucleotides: TGTGCCAGCAGTGAAGCCGACAGGATCTCTGGAAACACCATATATTTT.

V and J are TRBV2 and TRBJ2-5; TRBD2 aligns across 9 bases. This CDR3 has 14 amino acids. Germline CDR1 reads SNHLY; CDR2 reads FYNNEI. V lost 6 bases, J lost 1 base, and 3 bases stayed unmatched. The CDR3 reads CASSRLAAQETQYF. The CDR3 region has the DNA TGTGCCAGCAGCCGACTAGCGGCCCAAGAGACCCAGTACTTC.

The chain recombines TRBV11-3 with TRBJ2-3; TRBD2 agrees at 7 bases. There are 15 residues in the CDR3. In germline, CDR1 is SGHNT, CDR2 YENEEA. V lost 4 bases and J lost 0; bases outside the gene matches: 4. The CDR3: CASSWGSGSTDTQYF. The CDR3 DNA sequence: TGTGCCAGCAGCTGGGGTAGCGGGAGCACAGATACGCAGTATTTT.

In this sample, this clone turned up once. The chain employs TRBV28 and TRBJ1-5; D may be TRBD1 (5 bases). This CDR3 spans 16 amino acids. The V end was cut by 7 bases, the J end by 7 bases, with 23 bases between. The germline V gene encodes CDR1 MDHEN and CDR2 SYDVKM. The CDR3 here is CASIPLGDFQSQPQHF. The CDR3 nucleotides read TGTGCCAGCATCCCCCTGGGGGACTTCCAAAGCCAGCCCCAGCATTTT.

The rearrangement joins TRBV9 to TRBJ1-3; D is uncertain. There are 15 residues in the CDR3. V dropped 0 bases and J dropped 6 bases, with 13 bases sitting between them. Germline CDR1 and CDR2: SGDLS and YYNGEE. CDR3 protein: CASSVAPKEINTIYF. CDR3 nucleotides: TGTGCCAGCAGCGTAGCTCCCAAAGAGATAAACACCATATATTTT.

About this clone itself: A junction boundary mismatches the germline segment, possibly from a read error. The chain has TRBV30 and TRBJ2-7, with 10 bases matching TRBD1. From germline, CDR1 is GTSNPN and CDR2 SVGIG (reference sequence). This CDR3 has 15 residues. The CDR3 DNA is TGTGCCTGGAGTGTCGGGACAGGGGTCTCCTACGTGCAGTACTTC. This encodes CAWSVGTGVSYVQYF.

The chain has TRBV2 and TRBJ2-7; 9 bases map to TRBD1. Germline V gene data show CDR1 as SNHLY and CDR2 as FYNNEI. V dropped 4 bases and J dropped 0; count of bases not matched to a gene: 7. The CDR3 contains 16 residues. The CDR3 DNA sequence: TGTGCCAGCAGTGCCTACAGGGGGCGAACCTCCTACGAGCAGTACTTC. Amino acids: CASSAYRGRTSYEQYF.

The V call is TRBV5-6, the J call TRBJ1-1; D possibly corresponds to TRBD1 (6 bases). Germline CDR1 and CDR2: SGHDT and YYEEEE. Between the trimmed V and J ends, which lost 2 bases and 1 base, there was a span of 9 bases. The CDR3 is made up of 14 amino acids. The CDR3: CASSFLDRNTEAFF. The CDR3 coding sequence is TGTGCCAGCAGCTTTTTGGACAGGAACACTGAAGCTTTCTTT.

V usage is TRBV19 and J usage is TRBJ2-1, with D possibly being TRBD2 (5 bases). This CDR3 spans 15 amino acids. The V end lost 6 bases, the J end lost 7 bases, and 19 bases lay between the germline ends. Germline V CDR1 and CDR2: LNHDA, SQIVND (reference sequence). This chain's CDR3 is CASRPYSAGNNEQFF. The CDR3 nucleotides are TGTGCCAGTAGACCTTACTCAGCCGGGAATAATGAGCAGTTCTTC.

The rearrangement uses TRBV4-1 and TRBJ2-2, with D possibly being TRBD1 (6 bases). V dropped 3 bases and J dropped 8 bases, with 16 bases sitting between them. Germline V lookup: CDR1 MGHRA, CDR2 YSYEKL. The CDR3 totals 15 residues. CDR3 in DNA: TGCGCCAGCAGCCAGGCCACAGGGTCGGGGGGGGAGCTGTTTTTT. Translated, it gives CASSQATGSGGELFF.

The CDR3 here is CASSPRQYGYTF. The DNA of the CDR3 is TGTGCCAGCAGCCCCCGTCAGTATGGCTACACCTTC. The chain links TRBV7-9 to TRBJ1-2; D unresolved. This CDR3 is 12 amino acids long. In germline, CDR1 is SEHNR, CDR2 FQNEAQ (reference sequence). V lost 5 bases and J lost 5, with 9 bases in between.

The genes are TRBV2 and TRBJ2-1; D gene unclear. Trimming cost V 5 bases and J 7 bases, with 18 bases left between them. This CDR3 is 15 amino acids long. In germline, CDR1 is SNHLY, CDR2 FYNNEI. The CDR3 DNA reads TGTGCCAGCAGTCCCCATAGCCTGGGTCCAAATGAGCAGTTCTTC. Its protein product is CASSPHSLGPNEQFF.

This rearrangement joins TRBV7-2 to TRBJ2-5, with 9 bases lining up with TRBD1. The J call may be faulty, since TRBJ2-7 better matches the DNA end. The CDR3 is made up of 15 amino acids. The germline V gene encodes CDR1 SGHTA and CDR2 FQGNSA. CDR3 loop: CASLDSGTGSYEQYF. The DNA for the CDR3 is TGTGCCAGCCTTGATTCCGGGACAGGGAGCTACGAGCAGTACTTC.

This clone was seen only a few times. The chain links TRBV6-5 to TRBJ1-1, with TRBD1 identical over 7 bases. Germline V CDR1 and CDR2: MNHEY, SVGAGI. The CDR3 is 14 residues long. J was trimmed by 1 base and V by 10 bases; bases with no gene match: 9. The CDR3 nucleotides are TGTGCCACCCAAGGACAGGTCACGAACACTGAAGCTTTCTTT. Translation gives CATQGQVTNTEAFF.

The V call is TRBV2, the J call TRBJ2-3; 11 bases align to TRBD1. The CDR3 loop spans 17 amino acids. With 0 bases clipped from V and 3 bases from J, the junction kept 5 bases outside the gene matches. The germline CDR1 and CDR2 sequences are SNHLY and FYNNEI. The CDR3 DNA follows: TGTGCCAGCAGTGAAGCTGGGGACAGGGGGGGAACAGATACGCAGTATTTT. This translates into CASSEAGDRGGTDTQYF. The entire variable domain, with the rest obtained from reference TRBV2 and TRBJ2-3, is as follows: EPEVTQTPSHQVTQMGQEVILRCVPISNHLYFYWYRQILGQKVEFLVSFYNNEISEKSEIFDDQFSVERPDGSNFTLKIRSTKLEDSAMYFCASSEAGDRGGTDTQYFGPGTRLTVL.